Listed below are T cell receptor beta chains from one sample, sequenced in a study of blood T cell repertoires in COVID-19. Data came from immunoSEQ multiplex PCR; TCRdb stores just in-frame clones and leaves some out. The sample comprises some 220,000 clones, approximately 90% of which are singletons, and about 3.5% rests with the top ten. Material: PBMCs or T cells enriched from blood (not recorded which). All receptors derive from a woman aged 18-29 years in a cohort exposed to, infected with or recovered from COVID-19 (not recorded which). CDR3s include the opening cysteine and the closing phenylalanine or tryptophan. Each record gives: D gene, clone size, J gene, V gene, CDR3 protein, CDR3 DNA. D genes are given only for firm matches. Clone size is not always given. Where it is, it says once, few, many or a class for expanded clones.

D: NA; size: NA; J: TRBJ1-2; V: TRBV12-3/TRBV12-4; CDR3: CASRLTRNGYTF; DNA: TGTGCCAGCAGGTTGACAAGGAATGGCTACACCTTC
D: NA; size: NA; J: TRBJ2-7; V: TRBV3-1/TRBV3-2; CDR3: CASSSEASYEQYF; DNA: TGTGCCAGCAGCTCGGAGGCCTCCTACGAGCAGTACTTC
D: TRBD1; size: few; J: TRBJ2-3; V: TRBV6-2/TRBV6-3; CDR3: CASRYSGTGASDTQYF; DNA: TGTGCCAGCAGATACTCCGGGACAGGGGCATCGGATACGCAGTATTTT
D: TRBD2; size: NA; J: TRBJ2-1; V: TRBV7-3; CDR3: CASSEGLAGINEQFF; DNA: TGTGCCAGCAGCGAAGGACTAGCGGGAATCAATGAGCAGTTCTTC
D: NA; size: NA; J: TRBJ2-5; V: TRBV19; CDR3: CATTPRGEQGETQYF; DNA: TGTGCCACCACGCCACGAGGAGAACAGGGAGAGACCCAGTACTTC
D: TRBD1; size: NA; J: TRBJ1-6; V: TRBV18; CDR3: CASSPSGTGNSPLHF; DNA: TGTGCCAGCTCACCCTCCGGGACAGGGAATTCACCCCTCCACTTT
D: NA; size: NA; J: TRBJ2-1; V: TRBV9; CDR3: CASSVSSSYNEQFF; DNA: TGTGCCAGCAGCGTTAGCAGCTCCTACAATGAGCAGTTCTTC
D: NA; size: NA; J: TRBJ1-2; V: TRBV28; CDR3: CASSLWGPGYTF; DNA: TGTGCCAGCAGTTTATGGGGCCCTGGCTACACCTTC
D: TRBD2; size: NA; J: TRBJ2-1; V: TRBV11-3; CDR3: CASSFLAGDLEQFF; DNA: TGTGCCAGCAGTTTCCTAGCGGGAGATCTTGAGCAGTTCTTC
D: TRBD2; size: NA; J: TRBJ2-7; V: TRBV30; CDR3: CAWSVRTSGRLGEQYF; DNA: TGTGCCTGGAGTGTGAGAACTAGCGGGAGGTTAGGGGAGCAGTACTTC